The clone carrying this TCR beta chain appeared a few times. These data originate in a study of blood T cell repertoires in COVID-19. Authors' processing steps: How many nucleated cells were present was estimated from reference gene primer amplification. Libraries were prepared by immunoSEQ multiplex PCR; TCRdb keeps only in-frame clonotypes and omits some of them. The DNA gave D and trimming, while V, J and clone size come from that table. The sample has about 130,000 clones; 65% to 85% are singletons. The CDR3 extends over 16 amino acids. V lost 3 bases and J lost 5; bases outside the gene matches: 7. Germline CDR1 reads SGHTA; CDR2 reads FQGNSA.

The source of this sequence is a man in his sixties or seventies with acute or convalescent COVID-19. This chain links TRBV7-2 with TRBJ2-5; 12 bases are shared with TRBD2. Sequencing was performed on peripheral blood. This CDR3 is CASSFTSGGTGETQYF. The CDR3 DNA reads TGTGCCAGCAGCTTCACTAGCGGGGGGACCGGGGAGACCCAGTACTTC.